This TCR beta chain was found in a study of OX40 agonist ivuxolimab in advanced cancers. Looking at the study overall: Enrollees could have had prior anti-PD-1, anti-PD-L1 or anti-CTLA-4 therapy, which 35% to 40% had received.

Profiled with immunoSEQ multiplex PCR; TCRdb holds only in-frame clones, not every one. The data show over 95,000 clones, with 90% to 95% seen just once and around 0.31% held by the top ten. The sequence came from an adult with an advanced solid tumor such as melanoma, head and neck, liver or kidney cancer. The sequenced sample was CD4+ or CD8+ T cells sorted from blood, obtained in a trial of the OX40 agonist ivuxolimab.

CDR3 nucleotides: TGTGCCAGCAGCCAAGTGCCCCCAGGGGCGGCCCTCGGGGACACTGAAGCTTTCTTT. Translating it yields CASSQVPPGAALGDTEAFF. The chain carries TRBV5-4 and TRBJ1-1, with D maybe TRBD1 (6 bases). From germline, CDR1 is SGHNT and CDR2 YYREEE (reference sequence). CDR3 length: 19 residues. Trimming shortened V by 4 bases and J by 3 bases, and 28 bases separated the two germline ends.